Each of the 20 T cell receptor beta chains below was sequenced from the same sample in a study of OX40 agonist ivuxolimab in advanced cancers. Library generation was performed with the immunoSEQ multiplex PCR assay. TCRdb holds this immuneACCESS table with in-frame rearrangements only. Some clones are missing; in checked studies, unresolved V genes explain under half, and the rest has no known cause. A total of about 67,000 clones appear in this sample, 88% of them only once. The ten largest clones add up to around 0.29% of the sample. The starting material was CD4+ or CD8+ T cells sorted from blood, obtained in a trial of the OX40 agonist ivuxolimab. The receptor source for this set is an adult with an advanced solid tumor such as melanoma, head and neck, liver or kidney cancer.

This clone occurred once. One end of the junction fails to match germline, which may point to a read error. For the CDR3, the DNA is TGTGCCAGCAGCTCCAGCCCGGGGCTAGCGGTCTTC. It translates to CASSSSPGLAVF. J is TRBJ2-4 and V is TRBV7-9; the match to TRBD2 covers 7 bases. The CDR3 totals 12 residues. Germline V gives CDR1 SEHNR, CDR2 FQNEAQ (reference sequence).

This clone has more than one count but fewer than ten. The chain uses TRBV5-6 and TRBJ1-1; D ambiguous. Germline lookup yields CDR1 SGHDT and CDR2 YYEEEE. V lost 5 bases to trimming and J lost 3 bases, with 8 bases between them. The CDR3 extends over 12 amino acids. The CDR3 DNA reads as TGTGCCAGCAGGACTTGGGACACTGAAGCTTTCTTT. Residues: CASRTWDTEAFF.

This chain links TRBV19 with TRBJ1-4, with a possible D match to TRBD1 (6 bases). This CDR3 has 15 residues. Trimming took off 9 bases at V and 5 bases at J, with 19 bases between the two ends. In germline, CDR1 is LNHDA, CDR2 SQIVND (reference sequence). The CDR3: CASLGRTASNEKLFF. DNA of the CDR3: TGTGCCAGCCTCGGTCGGACAGCGTCGAATGAAAAACTGTTTTTT. Combining the CDR3 with reference TRBV19 and TRBJ1-4 gives the whole variable domain DGGITQSPKYLFRKEGQNVTLSCEQNLNHDAMYWYRQDPGQGLRLIYYSQIVNDFQKGDIAEGYSVSREKKESFPLTVTSAQKNPTAFYLCASLGRTASNEKLFFGSGTQLSVL.

The V and J genes are TRBV7-6 and TRBJ2-7, with D possibly called TRBD1 or TRBD2 (6 bases each). This CDR3 contains 15 residues. From germline, CDR1 is SGHVS and CDR2 FNYEAQ. Between the trimmed V and J ends, which lost 1 base and 2 bases, there was a span of 12 bases. CDR3 in amino acids: CASSLETGGPYEQYF. The CDR3 nucleotides read TGTGCCAGCAGCTTAGAGACAGGAGGGCCCTACGAGCAGTACTTC.

V gene TRBV5-1 combines with J gene TRBJ2-7; D is perhaps TRBD2 (6 bases). This CDR3 is built from 15 residues. V was trimmed by 0 bases and J by 0 bases, leaving 10 bases between them. Per germline, CDR1 SGHRS and CDR2 YFSETQ. The CDR3 DNA is TGCGCCAGCAGCTTGGTTTCCGGGAGCTCCTACGAGCAGTACTTC. Its translation is CASSLVSGSSYEQYF.

The chain employs TRBV28 and TRBJ2-7; TRBD1 agrees at 12 bases. The V and J ends lost 4 bases and 4 bases, in that order; junction bases with no gene match: 8. CDR1 is MDHEN and CDR2 is SYDVKM in the germline V gene. The CDR3 runs 16 residues. CDR3 DNA: TGTGCCAGCAGTTCGCCCGGGACAGGGGGCACATACGAGCAGTACTTC. This codes for CASSSPGTGGTYEQYF.

This rearrangement joins TRBV7-9 to TRBJ2-1; 9 bases are a match to TRBD2. Trimming cost V 0 bases and J 2 bases; bases outside gene matches: 2. CDR3 length: 16 residues. Germline values: CDR1 SEHNR, CDR2 FQNEAQ (reference sequence). In nucleotides, the CDR3 is TGTGCCAGCAGCTTAGCGTCTAGCGGGGCCTACAATGAGCAGTTCTTC. Translated, it gives CASSLASSGAYNEQFF.

This clone has only one observation. This sequence joins TRBV6-5 and TRBJ2-6, with D perhaps given as TRBD1 or TRBD2 (5 bases each). V lost 0 bases, J lost 4 bases, and 7 bases lay in between. CDR1 is MNHEY and CDR2 is SVGAGI in the germline V gene. This CDR3 spans 15 amino acids. CDR3 coding DNA: TGTGCCAGCAGTTACTCGGGGGACGGGGCCAACGTCCTGACTTTC. This gives the protein CASSYSGDGANVLTF.

The chain employs TRBV5-4 and TRBJ2-7; D perhaps matches TRBD1 (6 bases). V lost 4 bases to trimming and J lost 2 bases, with 19 bases between them. Germline lookup yields CDR1 SGHNT and CDR2 YYREEE (reference sequence). CDR3 length: 16 residues. The CDR3 sequence is CASSGTGSRATYEQYF. As DNA, the CDR3 is TGTGCCAGCAGCGGAACAGGGTCGAGGGCCACCTACGAGCAGTACTTC.

The gene calls are TRBV29-1 and TRBJ2-7; no clear D. Germline lookup yields CDR1 SQVTM and CDR2 ANQGSEA. The CDR3 spans 12 residues. Trimming left V 7 bases short and J 5 bases short, with 15 bases between. CDR3 bases: TGCAGCGCTGGCCATAGGGCCCACGAGCAGTACTTC. Encoded protein: CSAGHRAHEQYF.

This CDR3 is CASSLGLAFVYEQYF. The CDR3 nucleotides read TGTGCCAGCAGCTTAGGGCTAGCGTTCGTCTACGAGCAGTACTTC. The gene calls are TRBV11-3 and TRBJ2-7; a weak D match, TRBD2 (6 bases). Deletions cut 1 base from V and 3 bases from J, with 13 bases between. CDR1 is SGHNT, CDR2 YENEEA, per germline. The CDR3 loop spans 15 amino acids.

In this sample, this clone turned up once. This rearrangement joins TRBV10-3 to TRBJ2-3; D possibly corresponds to TRBD2 (7 bases). V was pared by 3 bases and J by 3 bases, with 16 bases between. Germline lookup yields CDR1 ENHRY and CDR2 SYGVKD. The CDR3 sequence is 16 residues long. As DNA, the CDR3 is TGTGCCATCAGTGATTCTCGGGGGGCGCTGACAGATACGCAGTATTTT. The encoded protein is CAISDSRGALTDTQYF.

The V call is TRBV7-3, the J call TRBJ2-1; D is ambiguous. The length of the CDR3 is 15 residues. CDR1 and CDR2 from the germline V gene are SGHTA and FQGTGA. Trimming cost V 3 bases and J 4 bases, with 13 bases left between them. In DNA form, the CDR3 reads TGTGCCAGCAGCTTCTCACGATCAGGATACAATGAGCAGTTCTTC. Its protein is CASSFSRSGYNEQFF.

Points on this clone: The junction shows a germline mismatch at one end, possibly a read error. Other DNA sequences in this specimen translate into the identical CDR3. The gene calls are TRBV7-2 and TRBJ1-2; 7 positions agree with TRBD1. CDR3 length: 14 residues. Germline V gives CDR1 SGHTA, CDR2 FQGNSA. The CDR3 region is CASSSGDSHYGYTF. CDR3 nucleotides: TGCGCCAGCAGCTCAGGGGACAGTCACTATGGCTACACCTTC.

The chain couples TRBV11-1 to TRBJ2-1; D is perhaps TRBD2 (5 bases). Germline-derived CDR1 and CDR2 are SGHAT and FQDESV (reference sequence). V shed 4 bases and J shed 8 bases, with 21 bases lying between them. This CDR3 comprises 16 residues. The CDR3 region has the DNA TGTGCCAGCAGCTCACTAACCTTTGGAGGTACGCATGAGCAGTTCTTC. This encodes CASSSLTFGGTHEQFF. The full variable domain, in which reference TRBV11-1 and TRBJ2-1 provide the parts outside the CDR3, is EAEVAQSPRYKITEKSQAVAFWCDPISGHATLYWYRQILGQGPELLVQFQDESVVDDSQLPKDRFSAERLKGVDSTLKIQPAELGDSAMYLCASSSLTFGGTHEQFFGPGTRLTVL.

This sequence joins TRBV28 and TRBJ1-2, with 8 bases that match TRBD1. Germline CDR1 MDHEN, CDR2 SYDVKM. The CDR3 extends over 15 amino acids. V was pared by 5 bases and J by 3 bases, with 8 bases of the junction left unmatched. This CDR3 reads CASSPTGTGHYGYTF. The CDR3 nucleotides read TGTGCCAGCAGTCCGACGGGGACAGGCCACTATGGCTACACCTTC.

This clone was seen a single time. This chain links TRBV5-4 with TRBJ2-5, with 11 bases fitting TRBD2. Germline lookup yields CDR1 SGHNT and CDR2 YYREEE (reference sequence). With V trimmed by 4 bases and J by 1 base, 3 bases remained unmatched. CDR3 size: 15 residues. The CDR3 DNA is TGTGCCAGCAGCACCGGGACTAGCGGCCAAGAGACCCAGTACTTC. Residues: CASSTGTSGQETQYF.

The genes are TRBV6-5 and TRBJ2-7; 10 bases match TRBD1. J gave up 4 bases and V 4 bases, and 10 bases lay outside the gene matches. The CDR3 is 16 amino acids. Germline V gives CDR1 MNHEY, CDR2 SVGAGI. CDR3 DNA sequence: TGTGCCAGCAGTTCCTACCCGACAGGGGGCTCTTACGAGCAGTACTTC. It encodes CASSSYPTGGSYEQYF.

The rearrangement uses TRBV27 and TRBJ1-6; no reliable D call. V was pared by 6 bases and J by 0 bases, with 21 bases between. Germline loops: CDR1 MNHEY, CDR2 SMNVEV (reference sequence). The CDR3 is made up of 19 amino acids. The CDR3 reads CASRSELRRPSSYNSPLHF. The CDR3 DNA is TGTGCCAGCAGATCCGAATTGAGACGCCCGAGCTCCTATAATTCACCCCTCCACTTT.

This chain uses TRBV7-7 with TRBJ2-2; D tentatively fits TRBD1 or TRBD2 (5 bases each). CDR3 length: 14 residues. Germline CDR1 is SSHAT and CDR2 is FNYEAQ (reference sequence). V was cut by 5 bases and J by 5 bases, with 12 bases left in between. The CDR3 DNA reads TGTGCCAGCAGCCCGAGGGGCGAGACCGGGGAGCTGTTTTTT. The encoded protein is CASSPRGETGELFF.